Below, 15 T cell receptor beta chains from the same sample are listed, as sequenced in a study of blood T cell repertoires in COVID-19. TCRdb's copy holds only in-frame clones and misses some; the assay was immunoSEQ multiplex PCR. The table includes about 180,000 clones, 85% to 90% detected once. Specimen: peripheral blood. These receptors were collected from a person aged 70 to 85 with COVID-19, enrolled during active disease.

This chain links TRBV12-3 or TRBV12-4 with TRBJ1-1; D gene ambiguous. Trimming took 6 bases from V and 6 from J, leaving 14 bases between them. CDR3 length: 13 amino acids. Here the CDR3 reads CASRMGALSEAFF. CDR3 nucleotide sequence: TGTGCCAGCAGGATGGGCGCGTTATCTGAAGCTTTCTTT.

This rearrangement joins TRBV19 to TRBJ2-2, with TRBD2 matching 8 bases. Germline CDR1 LNHDA, CDR2 SQIVND (reference sequence). Trimming removed 5 bases from V and 6 bases from J; junction bases left unmatched: 2. This CDR3 contains 13 residues. CDR3 bases: TGTGCCAGTAGTGCGGGGGGCCCCGGGGAGCTGTTTTTT. This gives the protein CASSAGGPGELFF.

The rearrangement joins TRBV11-3 to TRBJ1-2; 8 bases match TRBD1. This CDR3 is 12 amino acids long. Germline CDR1 SGHNT, CDR2 YENEEA. V dropped 5 bases and J dropped 13; count of bases not matched to a gene: 9. The DNA of the CDR3 is TGTGCCAGCAGCACCAGGGGGCGCGTCCCCACCTTC. It encodes CASSTRGRVPTF. The entire variable domain, with the rest obtained from reference TRBV11-3 and TRBJ1-2, is as follows: EAGVVQSPRYKIIEKKQPVAFWCNPISGHNTLYWYLQNLGQGPELLIRYENEEAVDDSQLPKDRFSAERLKGVDSTLKIQPAELGDSAVYLCASSTRGRVPTFGSGTRLTVV.

The chain has TRBV4-3 and TRBJ2-7; D perhaps matches TRBD1 (5 bases). Germline CDR1 reads LGHNA; CDR2 reads YSLEER. Trimming took 0 bases from V and 2 from J, leaving 11 bases between them. CDR3 length: 15 residues. CDR3 protein: CASSQDQGRAYEQYF. The DNA of the CDR3 is TGCGCCAGCAGCCAAGATCAGGGCCGAGCCTACGAGCAGTACTTC.

The CDR3 spells CATSRDFRGFGANVLTF. The CDR3 nucleotides read TGTGCCACCAGCAGAGATTTCCGGGGGTTCGGGGCCAACGTCCTGACTTTC. The V and J genes are TRBV15 and TRBJ2-6, with a tentative D call TRBD2 (6 bases). Trimming removed 0 bases at V and 4 bases at J, with 13 bases between. This CDR3 has 17 amino acids. The germline V gene has CDR1 LNHNV and CDR2 YYDKDF (reference sequence).

The chain couples TRBV6-2 or TRBV6-3 to TRBJ1-2; tentatively, D is TRBD1 (5 bases). The CDR3 covers 16 residues. Germline loops: CDR1 MNHEY, CDR2 SVGEGT. The V end was cut by 2 bases, the J end by 4 bases, with 17 bases between. CDR3 sequence reads: CASSYVRGTVLYGYTF. In nucleotides, the CDR3 is TGTGCCAGCAGTTACGTACGGGGGACTGTGCTCTATGGCTACACCTTC.

The chain uses TRBV19 and TRBJ1-2; no clear D. Per germline, CDR1 LNHDA and CDR2 SQIVND (reference sequence). V lost 6 bases to trimming and J lost 4 bases, with 18 bases between them. The CDR3 consists of 15 residues. CDR3 sequence (DNA): TGTGCCAGTAGCACACCCTCTGGCGGAGGCTATGGCTACACCTTC. It specifies CASSTPSGGGYGYTF.

This chain uses TRBV14 with TRBJ2-1; D might be TRBD1 (5 bases). CDR1 and CDR2 from the germline V gene are SGHDN and FVKESK. The CDR3 has 15 residues. The V gene lost 2 bases and the J gene lost 5 bases, with 13 bases spanning the gap. CDR3 loop: CASSQLSKGNNEQFF. For the CDR3, the DNA is TGTGCCAGCAGCCAACTTTCCAAGGGGAACAATGAGCAGTTCTTC.

The rearrangement links TRBV28 to TRBJ1-2; D not certain. Germline lookup yields CDR1 MDHEN and CDR2 SYDVKM. The CDR3 spans 14 residues. The V and J ends lost 1 base and 2 bases respectively, with 8 bases between them. The CDR3 loop reads CASSLFSRNYGYTF. The CDR3 region has the DNA TGTGCCAGCAGTTTATTCAGCAGGAACTATGGCTACACCTTC.

V gene TRBV7-9 combines with J gene TRBJ2-4; 8 bases are a match to TRBD2. The germline V gene has CDR1 SEHNR and CDR2 FQNEAQ (reference sequence). The V segment lost 5 bases and the J segment 2 bases; nucleotides outside the gene matches: 5. The length of the CDR3 is 15 residues. CDR3 coding DNA: TGTGCCAGCAGCACAGAGCGGGGGTCCAAAAACATTCAGTACTTC. Amino acids: CASSTERGSKNIQYF.

This clone appeared many times. The chain recombines TRBV19 with TRBJ1-6, with a possible D match to TRBD1 (5 bases). Germline lookup yields CDR1 LNHDA and CDR2 SQIVND (reference sequence). V shed 7 bases and J shed 0 bases, with 13 bases lying between them. The CDR3 has 16 residues. The CDR3 coding sequence is TGTGCCAGTAAAGGGGATCTTTTCTCCTATAATTCACCCCTCCACTTT. It translates to CASKGDLFSYNSPLHF.

V gene TRBV7-2 combines with J gene TRBJ2-5; no definite D call. The V end was cut by 5 bases, the J end by 2 bases, with 12 bases between. Germline V lookup: CDR1 SGHTA, CDR2 FQGNSA. The CDR3 covers 14 residues. The chain's CDR3 is CASSKSWSQETQYF. CDR3 DNA: TGTGCCAGCAGCAAGTCATGGAGTCAAGAGACCCAGTACTTC.

Only a few counts were recorded for this clone. V is TRBV28 and J is TRBJ1-2, with 7 bases fitting TRBD1. CDR3 length: 13 amino acids. V shed 0 bases, J shed 8 bases, and the junction held 3 bases outside the gene matches. The germline V gene encodes CDR1 MDHEN and CDR2 SYDVKM. The CDR3 region is CASSLWQGEGYTF. DNA for the CDR3: TGTGCCAGCAGTTTATGGCAGGGGGAGGGCTACACCTTC.

The chain recombines TRBV15 with TRBJ2-1; TRBD2 matches at 10 bases. V shed 0 bases, J shed 4 bases, and the junction held 3 bases outside the gene matches. CDR3 length: 16 residues. Germline V gene sequence: CDR1 LNHNV, CDR2 YYDKDF (reference sequence). This chain's CDR3 is CATSRELAGGYNEQFF. Written as DNA, the CDR3 is TGTGCCACCAGCAGAGAGTTAGCGGGGGGATACAATGAGCAGTTCTTC.

The J gene is TRBJ2-7, the V gene TRBV6-5, with a weak D call TRBD2 (5 bases). Trimming took 4 bases from V and 0 from J, leaving 7 bases between them. The CDR3 totals 13 residues. From germline, CDR1 is MNHEY and CDR2 SVGAGI. The DNA of the CDR3 is TGTGCCAGCAGTTCGGGGATCTCCTACGAGCAGTACTTC. Its protein is CASSSGISYEQYF.